The sequence of this T cell receptor (beta chain) was determined in a study of OX40 agonist ivuxolimab in advanced cancers. Study details: Previous treatment with anti-PD-1, anti-PD-L1 or anti-CTLA-4 therapy was allowed; under 50% had received some.

The CDR3 spans 14 residues. V lost 3 bases and J lost 1, with 9 bases in between. Germline CDR1 and CDR2: MDHEN and SYDVKM. Some clones are missing from TCRdb's copy, which holds only in-frame ones; the method was immunoSEQ multiplex PCR. The table shows over 50,000 clones, with approximately 83% occurring only once. The sequences come from CD4+ or CD8+ T cells sorted from blood, collected in a trial of the OX40 agonist ivuxolimab. The TCR comes from an adult with an advanced solid tumor such as melanoma, head and neck, liver or kidney cancer. The chain couples TRBV28 to TRBJ1-2; maybe TRBD1 (5 bases). This chain's CDR3 is CASSFDRSNYGYTF. The CDR3 DNA reads as TGTGCCAGCAGTTTTGACAGAAGTAACTATGGCTACACCTTC.